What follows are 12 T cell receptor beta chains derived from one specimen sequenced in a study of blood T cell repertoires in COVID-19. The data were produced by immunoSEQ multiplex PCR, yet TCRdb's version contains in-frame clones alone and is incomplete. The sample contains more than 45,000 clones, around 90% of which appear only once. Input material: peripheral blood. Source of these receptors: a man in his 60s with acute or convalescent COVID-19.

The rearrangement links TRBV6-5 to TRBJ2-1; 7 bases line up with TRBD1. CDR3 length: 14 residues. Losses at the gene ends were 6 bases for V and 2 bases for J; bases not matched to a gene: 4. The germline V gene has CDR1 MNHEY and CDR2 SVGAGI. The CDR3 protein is CASSYRGPYNEQFF. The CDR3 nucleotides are TGTGCCAGCAGCTACAGGGGCCCCTACAATGAGCAGTTCTTC.

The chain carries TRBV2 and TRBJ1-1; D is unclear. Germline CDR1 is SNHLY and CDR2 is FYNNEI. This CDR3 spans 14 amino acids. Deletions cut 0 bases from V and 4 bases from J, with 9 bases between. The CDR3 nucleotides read TGTGCCAGCAGTGAAGCGCTTGGACTCACTGAAGCTTTCTTT. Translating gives CASSEALGLTEAFF.

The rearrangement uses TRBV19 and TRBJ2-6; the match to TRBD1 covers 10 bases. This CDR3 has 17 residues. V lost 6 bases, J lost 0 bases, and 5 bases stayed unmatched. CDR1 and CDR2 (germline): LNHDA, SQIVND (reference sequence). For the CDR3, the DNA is TGTGCCAGTAGGCCGGGACAGGGGATCTCTGGGGCCAACGTCCTGACTTTC. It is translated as CASRPGQGISGANVLTF.

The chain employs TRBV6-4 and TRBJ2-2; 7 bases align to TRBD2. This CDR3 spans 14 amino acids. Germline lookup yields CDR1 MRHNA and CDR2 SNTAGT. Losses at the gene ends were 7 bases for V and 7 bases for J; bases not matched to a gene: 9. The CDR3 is CASTATSNGGELFF. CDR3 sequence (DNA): TGTGCCAGCACCGCGACTAGCAACGGCGGGGAGCTGTTTTTT.

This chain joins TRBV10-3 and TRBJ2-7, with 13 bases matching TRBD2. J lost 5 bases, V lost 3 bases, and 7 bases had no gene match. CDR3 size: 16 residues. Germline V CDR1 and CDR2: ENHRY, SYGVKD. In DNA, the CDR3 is TGTGCCATCAGTGACGGGACTAGCGGGAAAAGGAACGAGCAGTACTTC. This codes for CAISDGTSGKRNEQYF.

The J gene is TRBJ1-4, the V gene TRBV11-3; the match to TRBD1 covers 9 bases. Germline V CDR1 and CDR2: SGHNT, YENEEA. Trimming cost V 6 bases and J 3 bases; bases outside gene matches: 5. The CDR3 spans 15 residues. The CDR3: CASSLDRGANEKLFF. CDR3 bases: TGTGCCAGCAGTTTGGACAGGGGAGCTAATGAAAAACTGTTTTTT. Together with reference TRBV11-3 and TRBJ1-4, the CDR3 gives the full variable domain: EAGVVQSPRYKIIEKKQPVAFWCNPISGHNTLYWYLQNLGQGPELLIRYENEEAVDDSQLPKDRFSAERLKGVDSTLKIQPAELGDSAVYLCASSLDRGANEKLFFGSGTQLSVL.

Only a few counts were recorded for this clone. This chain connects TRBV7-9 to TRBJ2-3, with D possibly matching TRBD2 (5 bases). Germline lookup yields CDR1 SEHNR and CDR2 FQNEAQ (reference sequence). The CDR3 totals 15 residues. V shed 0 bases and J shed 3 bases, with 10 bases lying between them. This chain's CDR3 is CASSLAGQRTDTQYF. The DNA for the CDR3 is TGTGCCAGCAGCTTAGCGGGCCAGCGGACAGATACGCAGTATTTT.

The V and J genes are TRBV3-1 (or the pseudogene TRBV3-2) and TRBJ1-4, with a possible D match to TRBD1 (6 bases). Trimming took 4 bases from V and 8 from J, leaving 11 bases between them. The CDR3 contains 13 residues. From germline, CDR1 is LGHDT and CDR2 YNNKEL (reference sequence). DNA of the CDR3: TGTGCCAGCAGCCTCAGAGGGGGAGAAAAACTGTTTTTT. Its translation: CASSLRGGEKLFF.

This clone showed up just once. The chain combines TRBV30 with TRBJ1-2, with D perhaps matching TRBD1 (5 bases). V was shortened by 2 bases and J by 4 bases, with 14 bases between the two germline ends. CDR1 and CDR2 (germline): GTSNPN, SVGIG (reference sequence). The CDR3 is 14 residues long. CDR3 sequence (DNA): TGTGCCTGGAGTTCCCGGGGGGTCGTCTATGGCTACACCTTC. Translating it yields CAWSSRGVVYGYTF.

As DNA, the CDR3 is TGTGCCACCAGCAGTTCCGGACTAGCGGGAGGACGGTCCTACGAGCAGTACTTC. This translates into CATSSSGLAGGRSYEQYF. The gene calls are TRBV15 and TRBJ2-7; 14 nucleotides match TRBD2. V dropped 3 bases and J dropped 1; count of bases not matched to a gene: 8. Germline CDR1 LNHNV, CDR2 YYDKDF (reference sequence). The CDR3 is 18 amino acids.

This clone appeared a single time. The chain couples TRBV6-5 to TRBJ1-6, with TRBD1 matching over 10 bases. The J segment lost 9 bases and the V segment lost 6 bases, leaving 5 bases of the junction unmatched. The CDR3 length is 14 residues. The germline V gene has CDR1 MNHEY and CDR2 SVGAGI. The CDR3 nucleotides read TGTGCCAGCAGCGACAGGGGGCCAAGTTCACCCCTCCACTTT. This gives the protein CASSDRGPSSPLHF.

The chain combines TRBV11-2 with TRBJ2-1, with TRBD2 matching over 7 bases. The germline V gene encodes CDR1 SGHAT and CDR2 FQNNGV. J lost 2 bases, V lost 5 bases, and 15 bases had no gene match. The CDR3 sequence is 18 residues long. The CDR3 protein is CASSLSRIFSGPYNEQFF. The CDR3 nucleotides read TGTGCCAGCAGCCTCAGCAGAATTTTTAGCGGGCCCTACAATGAGCAGTTCTTC.